Listed below are T cell receptor beta chains from one sample, sequenced in a study of cytomegalovirus exposure and HLA in healthy donors. Sequencing used immunoSEQ multiplex PCR; TCRdb keeps in-frame clones, though not all of them. The table lists about 150,000 clones, roughly 80% of them singletons, with 13% in the top ten. The sample comprised PBMCs. The receptors were gathered from a middle-aged man in good health and CMV-seropositive. The CDR3 runs from the conserved cysteine through the conserved F or W. A D gene is named only where the DNA matches it firmly. Only some rows state a clone size, as once, few, many or a class for expanded clones.

once	TRBV7-9	15	TRBJ1-4	TRBD1	CASSLGQGANEKLFF	TGTGCCAGCAGCTTGGGACAGGGGGCGAATGAAAAACTGTTTTTT
.	TRBV27	13	TRBJ1-5	TRBD1	CASRGQANQPQHF	TGTGCCAGCAGGGGACAGGCGAATCAGCCCCAGCATTTT
.	TRBV7-2	15	TRBJ2-7	TRBD2	CASSLTSGRSSEQYF	TGTGCCAGCAGCTTAACTAGCGGGAGAAGTAGCGAGCAGTACTTC
.	TRBV2	13	TRBJ2-1	.	CASTKEGFPTQVF	TGTGCCAGCACCAAGGAGGGTTTCCCCACTCAGGTCTTC
.	TRBV7-2	12	TRBJ1-2	.	CASSLERGGYTF	TGTGCCAGCAGCTTAGAAAGGGGTGGCTACACCTTC
.	TRBV28	14	TRBJ1-2	TRBD1	CASSFLQGGYGYTF	TGTGCCAGCAGTTTCCTACAGGGGGGATATGGCTACACCTTC
once	TRBV6-5	15	TRBJ2-1	TRBD2	CASTRPGLAGGEQFF	TGTGCCAGCACCCGACCGGGACTAGCGGGAGGGGAGCAGTTCTTC
few	TRBV7-2	15	TRBJ2-1	TRBD2	CASSPREGSYNEQFF	TGTGCCAGCAGCCCTCGGGAGGGGAGCTACAATGAGCAGTTCTTC
few	TRBV5-5	13	TRBJ2-5	.	CASIPLPQETQYF	TGTGCCAGCATCCCGCTACCCCAAGAGACCCAGTACTTC
.	TRBV5-4	15	TRBJ1-4	TRBD1	CASSSSGTGNEKLFF	TGTGCCAGCAGTTCGTCCGGGACAGGCAATGAAAAACTGTTTTTT
.	TRBV28	14	TRBJ2-6	.	CASKGGSGANGLTF	TGTGCCAGCAAGGGGGGGTCTGGGGCCAACGGCCTGACTTTC
.	TRBV5-4	13	TRBJ1-1	TRBD1	CASSFGQGPGAFF	TGTGCCAGCAGCTTCGGACAGGGCCCGGGAGCTTTCTTT
.	TRBV19	14	TRBJ2-2	.	CASTGTTNTGELFF	TGTGCCAGTACGGGGACAACGAACACCGGGGAGCTGTTTTTT
.	TRBV21-1	17	TRBJ2-5	.	CASSKWRRLAGQETQYF	TGTGCCAGCAGCAAATGGCGGCGGCTAGCGGGGCAAGAGACCCAGTACTTC
.	TRBV28	18	TRBJ1-3	TRBD1	CASSLWGRGRAGENTIYF	TGTGCCAGCAGTTTATGGGGCAGGGGGCGCGCTGGTGAAAACACCATATATTTT
few	TRBV27	17	TRBJ2-2	TRBD1	CASSCPPGQVTWGELFF	TGTGCCAGCAGTTGCCCCCCCGGACAGGTAACCTGGGGGGAGCTGTTTTTT
.	TRBV28	14	TRBJ1-5	.	CASIRGNSNQPQHF	TGTGCCAGCATTCGGGGTAATAGCAATCAGCCCCAGCATTTT
.	TRBV4-2	16	TRBJ2-1	.	CASSGDKRSSYNEQFF	TGTGCCAGCAGCGGCGACAAGCGGAGCTCCTACAATGAGCAGTTCTTC
.	TRBV5-1	17	TRBJ2-2	TRBD2	CASSKDSGTSNTGELFF	TGCGCCAGCAGCAAAGATAGCGGGACATCGAACACCGGGGAGCTGTTTTTT
.	TRBV7-2	15	TRBJ2-2	TRBD2	CASSLMASGTGELFF	TGTGCCAGCAGCTTAATGGCTAGCGGGACCGGGGAGCTGTTTTTT
.	TRBV7-9	16	TRBJ2-7	TRBD2	CASSYASGRPSYEQYF	TGTGCCAGCAGCTATGCTAGCGGGAGGCCCTCCTACGAGCAGTACTTC
.	TRBV11-1	15	TRBJ2-5	TRBD1	CASSLGGTGGETQYF	TGTGCCAGCAGCTTAGGGGGGACAGGGGGCGAGACCCAGTACTTC